The 13 T cell receptor beta chains reported below all come from one sample, sequenced in a study of CD8+ T cells in alopecia areata. Treatment of the sample: oral pan-JAK inhibitor, 5-10 mg twice daily. Once RNA had been extracted, it was reverse transcribed into cDNA to act as the sequencing template. Here immunoSEQ multiplex PCR was the method, and the copy in TCRdb shows in-frame clones only, minus some. The top ten clones hold 0.91% of a sample with about 160,000 clones, roughly 65% of them seen once. Sequences were derived from CD4+ T cells sorted from blood, sampled at week 4, from a patient treated with tofacitinib. The receptors come from a human donor with alopecia areata.

The chain is built from TRBV29-1 and TRBJ2-5; D may be TRBD2 (5 bases). This CDR3 spans 13 amino acids. CDR1 is SQVTM and CDR2 is ANQGSEA in the germline V gene. Between the trimmed V and J ends, which lost 7 bases and 2 bases, there was a span of 14 bases. In nucleotides, the CDR3 is TGCAGCGCCCGGGAATGGGGACAAGAGACCCAGTACTTC. Encoded protein: CSAREWGQETQYF.

The chain couples TRBV25-1 to TRBJ2-2; 8 bases fit TRBD1. Trimming at V came to 8 bases and at J to 1 base, leaving 0 bases not matched to a gene. This CDR3 contains 13 residues. The germline V gene encodes CDR1 MGHDK and CDR2 SYGVNS. In DNA, the CDR3 is TGTGCCAGCGGGACAGGGAACACCGGGGAGCTGTTTTTT. Translation: CASGTGNTGELFF.

The chain uses TRBV4-1 and TRBJ1-6; 9 positions match TRBD1. The germline V gene has CDR1 MGHRA and CDR2 YSYEKL. This CDR3 contains 16 residues. Trimming removed 5 bases from V and 7 bases from J; junction bases left unmatched: 9. CDR3 residues: CASSGGEGQGNSPLHF. Here the CDR3 DNA reads TGCGCCAGCAGCGGGGGTGAGGGACAGGGCAATTCACCCCTCCACTTT.

This clone was observed a few times. This chain uses TRBV4-2 with TRBJ2-1; D may correspond to TRBD1 or TRBD2 (5 bases each). CDR3 length: 16 amino acids. CDR1 and CDR2 from the germline V gene are LGHNA and YNFKEQ. V was cut by 6 bases and J by 7 bases, with 22 bases left in between. This CDR3 is CASSSQAGTPRNEQFF. Written as DNA, the CDR3 is TGTGCCAGCAGTTCACAAGCCGGGACCCCGAGGAATGAGCAGTTCTTC.

This chain links TRBV4-2 with TRBJ1-6; TRBD1 matches 7 bases. The V gene's germline CDR1 is LGHNA and CDR2 YNFKEQ. The V and J ends lost 0 bases and 6 bases, in that order; junction bases with no gene match: 2. The CDR3 totals 15 residues. The CDR3 spells CASSQETGLNSPLHF. As DNA, the CDR3 is TGTGCCAGCAGCCAAGAGACAGGGCTTAATTCACCCCTCCACTTT.

The sample holds a few counts of this clone. The chain couples TRBV14 to TRBJ2-1; no clear D gene. V shed 5 bases and J shed 9 bases, with 14 bases lying between them. The germline V gene has CDR1 SGHDN and CDR2 FVKESK. The length of the CDR3 is 13 residues. The CDR3: CASSTNYFVEQFF. Written as DNA, the CDR3 is TGTGCCAGCAGCACCAACTACTTTGTTGAGCAGTTCTTC.

To note about this clone: The CDR3 ends on some other residue instead of the conserved phenylalanine or tryptophan, so this is likely a read error. The CDR3 DNA reads TGTGCCACCTCGCGGGGGGGTAAAGGCTACACCCTC. It yields the protein CATSRGGKGYTL. The V and J genes are TRBV15 and TRBJ1-2, with D possibly being TRBD1 (5 bases). Trimming removed 8 bases at V and 8 bases at J, with 15 bases between. This CDR3 has 12 residues. CDR1 LNHNV and CDR2 YYDKDF come from the germline V gene (reference sequence).

The CDR3 protein is CASSQEGQAQETQYF. The CDR3, as DNA: TGTGCCAGCAGCCAAGAAGGGCAGGCCCAAGAGACCCAGTACTTC. The genes are TRBV4-2 and TRBJ2-5; D gene uncertain. Per the germline V gene, CDR1 is LGHNA and CDR2 is YNFKEQ. The length of the CDR3 is 15 residues. V lost 0 bases, J lost 1 base, and 9 bases lay in between.

This clone was picked up a small number of times. This chain connects TRBV6-1 to TRBJ2-3; D is unclear. CDR1 is MNHNS and CDR2 is SASEGT in the germline V gene. V shed 4 bases and J shed 2 bases, with 13 bases lying between them. The CDR3 extends over 15 amino acids. Here the CDR3 DNA reads TGTGCCAGCAGTGGAACTCTCGAGCCCACAGATACGCAGTATTTT. This encodes CASSGTLEPTDTQYF.

The rearrangement joins TRBV10-3 to TRBJ2-6; no definite D call. CDR1 is ENHRY, CDR2 SYGVKD, per germline. This CDR3 contains 14 residues. V lost 3 bases to trimming and J lost 4 bases, with 7 bases between them. Here the CDR3 reads CAISDPTGANVLTF. CDR3 bases: TGTGCCATCAGTGACCCGACCGGGGCCAACGTCCTGACTTTC.

The chain is built from TRBV21-1 and TRBJ1-3. TRBV21-1 is tagged as a pseudogene. This CDR3 is built from 9 residues. The CDR3 is CASSNTIYF. CDR3 nucleotides: TGTGCCAGCAGCAACACCATATATTTT.

The genes are TRBV25-1 and TRBJ1-1; a possible D gene is TRBD1 (6 bases). Trimming removed 2 bases from V and 3 bases from J, with 19 bases in between. Germline CDR1 MGHDK, CDR2 SYGVNS. CDR3 length: 17 residues. For the CDR3, the DNA is TGTGCCAGCAGTGAAGGAGGGGCCAGCGGGACATACACTGAAGCTTTCTTT. This codes for CASSEGGASGTYTEAFF.

The chain recombines TRBV29-1 with TRBJ2-3; 10 bases agree with TRBD2. CDR1 is SQVTM, CDR2 ANQGSEA, per germline. J gave up 1 base and V 7 bases, and 2 bases lay outside the gene matches. This CDR3 is built from 13 residues. The CDR3 DNA sequence: TGCAGCGGAGGACTAGCGGGCACAGATACGCAGTATTTT. Its protein is CSGGLAGTDTQYF.